The subject of this entry is one TCR beta chain. These data are taken from a study of CD8 T cells in Susac syndrome. The RNA input was about 0.5 to 1 ug, and it was reverse transcribed with random hexamers. One entry per CDR3 protein results from TCRdb running MiXCR on the immunoSEQ multiplex PCR reads. The profile shows roughly 150,000 distinct CDR3 sequences, about 95% of them singletons. V shed 5 bases and J shed 6 bases, with 2 bases lying between them. The CDR3 totals 10 residues. CDR1 is SNHLY, CDR2 FYNNEI, per germline. The sequencing sample was made of CD8+ T cells from PBMCs. This chain uses TRBV2 with TRBJ1-3; D remains ambiguous. This TCR was recovered from a human donor with multiple sclerosis. CDR3 sequence: CASSLNTIYF. The CDR3 DNA is TGTGCCAGCAGTTTAAACACCATATATTTT.